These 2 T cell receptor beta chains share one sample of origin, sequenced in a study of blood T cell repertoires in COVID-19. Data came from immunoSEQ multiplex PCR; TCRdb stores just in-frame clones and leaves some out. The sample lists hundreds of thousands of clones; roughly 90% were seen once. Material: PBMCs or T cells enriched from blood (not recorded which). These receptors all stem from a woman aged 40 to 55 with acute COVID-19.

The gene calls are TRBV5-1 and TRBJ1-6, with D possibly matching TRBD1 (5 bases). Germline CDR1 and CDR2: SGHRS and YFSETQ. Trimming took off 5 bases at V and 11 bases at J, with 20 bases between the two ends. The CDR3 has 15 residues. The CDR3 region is CASSAGLLGPTPLHF. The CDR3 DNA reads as TGCGCCAGCAGTGCGGGACTTCTGGGACCTACACCCCTCCACTTT.

The CDR3 nucleotides read TGCGCCAGCAGCGTTTCGAGGGGGTTCACAGATACGCAGTATTTT. This codes for CASSVSRGFTDTQYF. The chain couples TRBV4-1 to TRBJ2-3, with D possibly TRBD1 on 6 matching bases. This CDR3 is 15 amino acids long. Germline CDR1 MGHRA, CDR2 YSYEKL. V was shortened by 5 bases and J by 2 bases, with 14 bases between the two germline ends.